The sequence of this TCR beta chain was determined in a study of beta chain features in type 1 diabetes. Study background: Summed over all samples, the examined sorted cells came to fewer than 120,000,000. Whole-study findings and limits: Patients with type 1 diabetes carried fewer insertions and had more deletions at their VDJ junctions.

The isolated RNA, all of it, was reverse transcribed, so expressed TCRB transcripts were what got sequenced. Sequencing used immunoSEQ multiplex PCR; TCRdb keeps in-frame clones, though not all of them. This repertoire shows hundreds of thousands of clones, about 12% found once; its top ten account for 0.015% to 0.02%. V lost 10 bases, J lost 2 bases, and 12 bases lay in between. The CDR3 is made up of 12 amino acids. CDR1 and CDR2 from the germline V gene are MDHEN and SYDVKM. The table lists this clone with a few counts. What it recognizes is unknown. The sequence was collected from a man in his late teens or twenties in good health. The chain recombines TRBV28 with TRBJ2-7; the D gene is possibly TRBD1 (7 bases). The material sequenced was naive CD4+ T cells from blood. The DNA of the CDR3 is TGTGCCACAGGGGGGTCAACCTACGAGCAGTACTTC. Amino acid sequence: CATGGSTYEQYF.